This TCR beta chain originates from a study of blood T cell repertoires in COVID-19. Profiled with immunoSEQ multiplex PCR; TCRdb holds only in-frame clones, not every one. The sample consists of about 320,000 clones, 85% to 95% of them appearing once. The germline CDR1 and CDR2 sequences are LGHNA and YSLEER. The CDR3 spans 16 residues. V was clipped by 4 bases and J by 5 bases, with 18 bases between them. This rearrangement joins TRBV4-3 to TRBJ2-1; D is perhaps TRBD1 (5 bases). This clonotype was obtained from a woman between 25 and 40 years old who had been exposed to COVID-19. The sequencing sample was made of PBMCs or T cells enriched from blood (not recorded which). The CDR3: CASSLTGEVLDNEQFF. In DNA, the CDR3 is TGCGCCAGCAGCCTCACAGGTGAGGTTCTCGACAATGAGCAGTTCTTC.